This TCR beta chain originates from a study of blood T cell repertoires in COVID-19. Across the study: From T cells, B-cell-depleted T cells, or PBMCs came the material, which was cDNA or gDNA.

Measured with immunoSEQ multiplex PCR; TCRdb has only the in-frame clones, and not every one. Of 250,000 to 400,000 clones in the sample, 70% to 90% were seen once. Those enrolled, adults aged about 18 to 95 years, came from around 25 US areas. Either two negative PCRs, clearance, or symptom resolution qualified Cohort 3 donors as recovered. This CDR3 region has 16 residues. This receptor was identified in a woman aged 30 to 39 who had recovered from COVID-19. The chain carries TRBV12-2 and TRBJ1-1; TRBD1 was called by the table and not checked on the DNA. TRBV12-2 corresponds to a pseudogene. Input material: PBMCs or T cells enriched from blood (not recorded which). DNA for the CDR3: TGTGCAGGTTCGACAGAAGGTTGTTGGGGGAACACTGAAGCTTTCTTT. Protein sequence: CAGSTEGCWGNTEAFF.